This T cell receptor beta chain was found in a study of shared clonotypes between healthy human individuals. CDR3 length: 13 residues. V dropped 3 bases and J dropped 4 bases, with 7 bases sitting between them. Germline assignment: CDR1 MNHEY and CDR2 SMNVEV (reference sequence). To note about this clone: Its antigen is undetermined.

The authors distributed each subset's genomic DNA evenly over several immunoSEQ plates. Measured with immunoSEQ multiplex PCR; TCRdb has only the in-frame clones, and not every one. The sample records some 690,000 clones, roughly 88% being singletons. Study-level points and caveats: Sampling was confined to blood; repertoires within tissues likely differ. Naive subsets generally had larger estimated richness than memory subsets. Sharing across four donors was highest in naive CD4 (roughly 5%) and lowest in memory CD8 (roughly 0.4%).

V gene TRBV27 combines with J gene TRBJ1-5; D remains ambiguous. The sequencing sample was made of memory CD8+ T cells from PBMCs. Subset denoted: CD45RO+ cells pooled with CCR7-negative TemRA cells. This clonotype was sampled from a man younger than 30 in good health. Some clones in this sample may be carry-over from other donors' samples. As DNA, the CDR3 is TGTGCCAGCAGTTTCGGAGCTAATCAGCCCCAGCATTTT. It encodes CASSFGANQPQHF.